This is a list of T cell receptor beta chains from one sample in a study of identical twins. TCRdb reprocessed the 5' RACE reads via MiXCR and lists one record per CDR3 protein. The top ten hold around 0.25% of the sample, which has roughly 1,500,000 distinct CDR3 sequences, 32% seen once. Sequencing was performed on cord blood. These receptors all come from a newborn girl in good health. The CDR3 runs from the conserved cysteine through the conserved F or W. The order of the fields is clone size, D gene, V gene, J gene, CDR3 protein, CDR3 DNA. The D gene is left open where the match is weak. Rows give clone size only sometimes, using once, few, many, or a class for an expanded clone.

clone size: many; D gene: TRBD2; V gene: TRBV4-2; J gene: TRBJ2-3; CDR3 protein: CASSQVWRGGTDTQYF; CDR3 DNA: TGTGCCAGCAGCCAAGTTTGGCGGGGGGGCACAGATACGCAGTATTTT
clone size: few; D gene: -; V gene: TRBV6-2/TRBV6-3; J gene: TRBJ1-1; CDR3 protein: CASSYPRVPEAFF; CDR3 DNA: TGTGCCAGCAGTTACCCCAGGGTCCCTGAAGCTTTCTTT
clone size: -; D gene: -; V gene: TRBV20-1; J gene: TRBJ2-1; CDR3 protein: CSATRQRLPRNEQFF; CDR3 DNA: TGCAGTGCAACTCGACAGCGGCTTCCTAGAAATGAGCAGTTCTTC
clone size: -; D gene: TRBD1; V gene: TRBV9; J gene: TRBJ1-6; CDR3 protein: CASSARGFNSPLHF; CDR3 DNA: TGTGCCAGCAGCGCCAGGGGGTTTAATTCACCCCTCCACTTT
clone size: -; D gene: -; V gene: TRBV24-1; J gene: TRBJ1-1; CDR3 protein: CATSQDRKAFF; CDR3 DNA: TGTGCCACCAGCCAGGACAGAAAAGCTTTCTTT
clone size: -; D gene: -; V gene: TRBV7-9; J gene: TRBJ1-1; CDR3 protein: CASSPSDEAFF; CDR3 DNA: TGTGCCAGCAGCCCGTCAGATGAAGCTTTCTTT
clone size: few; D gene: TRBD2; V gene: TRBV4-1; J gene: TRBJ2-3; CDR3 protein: CASSQDKAGGSYTQYF; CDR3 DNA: TGCGCCAGCAGCCAAGACAAAGCGGGGGGCTCATATACGCAGTATTTT
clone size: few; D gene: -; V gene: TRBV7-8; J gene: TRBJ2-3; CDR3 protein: CASIDLGLTDTQYF; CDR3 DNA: TGTGCCAGCATCGATTTAGGCCTCACAGATACGCAGTATTTT
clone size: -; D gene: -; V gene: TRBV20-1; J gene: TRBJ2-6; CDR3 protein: CSARWGANVLTF; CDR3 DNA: TGCAGTGCGCGGTGGGGGGCCAACGTCCTGACTTTC
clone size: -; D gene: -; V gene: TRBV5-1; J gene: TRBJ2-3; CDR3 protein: CASSVDRIDTDTQYF; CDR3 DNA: TGCGCCAGCAGCGTCGACAGGATTGACACAGATACGCAGTATTTT
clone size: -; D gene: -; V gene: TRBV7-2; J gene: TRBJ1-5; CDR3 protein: CASSLEATRGSNQPQHF; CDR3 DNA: TGTGCCAGCAGCTTAGAAGCAACAAGGGGAAGCAATCAGCCCCAGCATTTT
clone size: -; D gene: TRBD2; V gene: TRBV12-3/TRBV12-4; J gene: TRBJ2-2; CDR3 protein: CASKAFVTSGPGELFF; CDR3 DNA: TGTGCCAGCAAAGCCTTCGTAACTAGCGGGCCCGGGGAGCTGTTTTTT
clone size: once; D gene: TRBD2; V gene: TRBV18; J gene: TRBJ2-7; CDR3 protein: CASSGSGTYEQYF; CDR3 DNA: TGTGCCAGCTCAGGTAGCGGGACCTACGAGCAGTACTTC
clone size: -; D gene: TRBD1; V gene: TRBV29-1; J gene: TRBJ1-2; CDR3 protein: CSVPTGPNYGFTF; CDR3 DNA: TGCAGCGTTCCGACAGGGCCCAACTATGGCTTCACCTTC
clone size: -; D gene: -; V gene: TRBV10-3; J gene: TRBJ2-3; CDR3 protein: CAISESAGLTDTQYF; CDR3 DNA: TGTGCCATCAGTGAGTCGGCAGGTCTCACAGATACGCAGTATTTT
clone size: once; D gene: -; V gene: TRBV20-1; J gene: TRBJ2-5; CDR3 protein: CSASEFGGEETQYF; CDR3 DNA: TGCAGTGCTAGTGAATTTGGGGGCGAGGAGACCCAGTACTTC
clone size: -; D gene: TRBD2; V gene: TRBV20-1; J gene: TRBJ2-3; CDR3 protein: CSARLAANTDTQYF; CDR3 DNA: TGCAGTGCCCGACTAGCGGCAAACACAGATACGCAGTATTTT
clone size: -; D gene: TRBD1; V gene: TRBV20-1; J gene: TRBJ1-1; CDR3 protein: CSPMGQGYTEAFF; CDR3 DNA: TGCAGTCCCATGGGACAGGGGTACACTGAAGCTTTCTTT
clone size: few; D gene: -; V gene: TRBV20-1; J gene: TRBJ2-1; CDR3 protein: CSAKKNSNRDSEQFF; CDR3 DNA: TGCAGTGCTAAAAAAAACTCAAACCGGGACTCAGAGCAGTTCTTC
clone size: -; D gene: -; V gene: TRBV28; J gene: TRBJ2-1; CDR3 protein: CASSLFIDEQFF; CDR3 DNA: TGTGCCAGCAGTTTATTCATCGATGAGCAGTTCTTC
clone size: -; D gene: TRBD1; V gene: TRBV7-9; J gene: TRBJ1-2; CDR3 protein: CASSALQGHYGYTF; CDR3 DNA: TGTGCCAGCAGCGCTCTACAGGGGCACTATGGCTACACCTTC
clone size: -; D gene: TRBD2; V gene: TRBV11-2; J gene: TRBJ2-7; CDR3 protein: CASSLSVAGAYEQYF; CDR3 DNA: TGTGCCAGCAGCTTATCGGTAGCGGGAGCCTACGAGCAGTACTTC
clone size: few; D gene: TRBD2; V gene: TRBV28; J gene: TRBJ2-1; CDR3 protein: CASSHPFLLAGVHNEQFF; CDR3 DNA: TGTGCCAGCAGCCACCCCTTCCTACTAGCGGGGGTCCACAATGAGCAGTTCTTC
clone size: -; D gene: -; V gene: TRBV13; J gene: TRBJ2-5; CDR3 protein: CASSHSYRQGQETQYF; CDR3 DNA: TGTGCCAGCAGCCACAGTTATCGCCAAGGGCAAGAGACCCAGTACTTC
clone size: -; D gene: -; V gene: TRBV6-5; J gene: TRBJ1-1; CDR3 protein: CASSKPTAQAFF; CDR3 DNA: TGTGCCAGCAGTAAGCCGACAGCCCAAGCTTTCTTT
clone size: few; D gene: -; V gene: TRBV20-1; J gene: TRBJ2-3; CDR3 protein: CSARNTAYTDTQYF; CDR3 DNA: TGCAGTGCTAGAAACACAGCCTACACAGATACGCAGTATTTT
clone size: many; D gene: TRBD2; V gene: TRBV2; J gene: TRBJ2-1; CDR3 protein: CASSREGYNEQFF; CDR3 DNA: TGTGCCAGCAGTCGGGAGGGGTACAATGAGCAGTTCTTC
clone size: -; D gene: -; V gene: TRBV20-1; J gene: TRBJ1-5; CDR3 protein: CSAVRNVAQHF; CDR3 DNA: TGCAGTGCTGTAAGGAATGTAGCCCAGCATTTT
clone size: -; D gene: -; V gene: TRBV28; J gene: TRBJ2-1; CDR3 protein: CASSTRGSPRFYNEQFF; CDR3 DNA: TGTGCCAGCAGTACTAGGGGGAGCCCTCGCTTTTACAATGAGCAGTTCTTC
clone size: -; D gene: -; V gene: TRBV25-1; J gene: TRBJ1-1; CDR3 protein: CASSEGRGSTEAFF; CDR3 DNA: TGTGCCAGCAGTGAGGGTAGGGGGAGCACTGAAGCTTTCTTT
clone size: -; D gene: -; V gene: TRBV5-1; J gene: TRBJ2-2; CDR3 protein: CASSLSRGNTGELFF; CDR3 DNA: TGTGCCAGCAGCTTAAGCAGGGGGAACACCGGGGAGCTGTTTTTT
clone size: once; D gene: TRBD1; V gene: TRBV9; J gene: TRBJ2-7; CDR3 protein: CASSVVRSGTGGHEQYF; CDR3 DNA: TGTGCCAGCAGCGTAGTCAGGTCCGGGACAGGGGGCCACGAGCAGTACTTC
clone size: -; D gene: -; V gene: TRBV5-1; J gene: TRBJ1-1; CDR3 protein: CASSFGGLTITEAFF; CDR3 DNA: TGCGCCAGCAGCTTCGGGGGACTGACGATCACTGAAGCTTTCTTT
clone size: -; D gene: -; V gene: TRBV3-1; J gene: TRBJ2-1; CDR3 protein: CASSRTFPNEQFF; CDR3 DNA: TGTGCCAGCAGCCGCACCTTCCCCAATGAGCAGTTCTTC
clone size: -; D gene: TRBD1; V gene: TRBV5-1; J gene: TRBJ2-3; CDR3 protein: CAGWTGISTDTQYF; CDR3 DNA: TGCGCCGGGTGGACAGGGATAAGCACAGATACGCAGTATTTT
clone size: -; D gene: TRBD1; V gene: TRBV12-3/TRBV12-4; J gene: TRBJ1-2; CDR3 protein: CAPRGLDHYGYIF; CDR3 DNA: TGTGCCCCCAGGGGGCTCGACCACTATGGCTACATCTTC
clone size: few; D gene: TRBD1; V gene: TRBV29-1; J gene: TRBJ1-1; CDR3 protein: CSVTNPQGSLNTEAFF; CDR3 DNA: TGCAGCGTGACGAATCCACAGGGGTCCCTGAACACTGAAGCTTTCTTT
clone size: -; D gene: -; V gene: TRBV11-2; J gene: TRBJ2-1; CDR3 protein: CASSLFRGGPYNEQFF; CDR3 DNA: TGTGCCAGCAGCTTATTTCGAGGCGGTCCCTACAATGAGCAGTTCTTC
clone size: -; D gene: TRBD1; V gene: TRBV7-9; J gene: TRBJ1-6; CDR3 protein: CASRSQGAAYNSPLHF; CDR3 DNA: TGTGCCAGCAGGTCGCAGGGGGCCGCCTATAATTCACCCCTCCACTTT
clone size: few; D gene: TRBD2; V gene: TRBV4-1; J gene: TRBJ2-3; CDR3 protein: CASSQPTGGVDMQYF; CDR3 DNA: TGCGCCAGCAGCCAACCGACGGGGGGGGTCGATATGCAGTATTTT
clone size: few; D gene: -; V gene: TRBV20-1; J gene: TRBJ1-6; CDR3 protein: CSARGQGSNSPLHF; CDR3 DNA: TGCAGTGCTAGAGGGCAGGGGTCGAATTCACCCCTCCACTTT
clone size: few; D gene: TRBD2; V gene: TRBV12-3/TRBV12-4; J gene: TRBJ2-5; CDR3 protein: CASSLATSGGQETQYF; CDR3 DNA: TGTGCCAGCAGTTTAGCGACTAGCGGGGGCCAAGAGACCCAGTACTTC
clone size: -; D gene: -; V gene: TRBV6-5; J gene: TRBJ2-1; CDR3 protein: CASSSHVGSSYNEQFF; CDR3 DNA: TGTGCCAGCAGTTCTCACGTGGGGAGCTCCTACAATGAGCAGTTCTTC
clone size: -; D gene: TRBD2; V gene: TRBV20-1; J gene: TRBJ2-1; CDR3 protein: CSAPSGRENEQFF; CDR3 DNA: TGCAGTGCCCCTAGCGGGAGAGAGAATGAGCAGTTCTTC
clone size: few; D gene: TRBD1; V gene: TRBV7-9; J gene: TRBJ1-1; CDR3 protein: CASRGQGAQDTEAFF; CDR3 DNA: TGTGCCAGCAGAGGGCAGGGGGCGCAGGACACTGAAGCTTTCTTT
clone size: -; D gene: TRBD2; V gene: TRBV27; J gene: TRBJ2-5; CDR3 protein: CASTGTGGLQGEQYF; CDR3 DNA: TGTGCCAGCACCGGGACGGGGGGTTTACAAGGGGAGCAGTACTTC
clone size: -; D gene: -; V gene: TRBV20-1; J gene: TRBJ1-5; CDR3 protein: CSARTGYSSQPQHF; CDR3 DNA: TGCAGTGCTAGGACAGGATATAGCAGTCAGCCCCAGCATTTT
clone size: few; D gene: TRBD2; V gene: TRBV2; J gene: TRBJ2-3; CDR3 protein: CASRIAGVGGDTQYF; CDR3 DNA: TGTGCCAGCAGGATAGCGGGAGTTGGGGGAGATACGCAGTATTTT
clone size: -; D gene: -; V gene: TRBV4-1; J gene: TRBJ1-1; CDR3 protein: CASSQAPKGYGEAFF; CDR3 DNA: TGCGCCAGCAGCCAAGCCCCCAAAGGGTACGGTGAAGCTTTCTTT
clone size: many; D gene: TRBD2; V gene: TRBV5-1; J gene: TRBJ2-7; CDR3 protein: CASSFSGSYNEQYF; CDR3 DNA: TGTGCCAGCAGTTTTAGCGGGTCCTACAATGAGCAGTACTTC
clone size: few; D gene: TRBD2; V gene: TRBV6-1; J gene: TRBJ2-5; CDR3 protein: CASSLTGTSGGGSQETQYF; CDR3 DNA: TGTGCCAGCAGCCTTACCGGGACTAGCGGGGGAGGGTCCCAAGAGACCCAGTACTTC
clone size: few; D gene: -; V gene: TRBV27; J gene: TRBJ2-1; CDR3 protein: CASSVRLSSYNEQFF; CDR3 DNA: TGTGCCAGCAGCGTAAGGCTTTCGTCCTACAATGAGCAGTTCTTC
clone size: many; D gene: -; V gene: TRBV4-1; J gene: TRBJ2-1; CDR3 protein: CASSQDFSSYNEQFF; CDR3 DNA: TGCGCCAGCAGCCAAGATTTTAGCTCCTACAATGAGCAGTTCTTC
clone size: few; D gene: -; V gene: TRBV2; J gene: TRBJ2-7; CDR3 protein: CASTQETVSYEQYF; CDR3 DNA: TGTGCCAGCACCCAGGAGACTGTCTCCTACGAGCAGTACTTC
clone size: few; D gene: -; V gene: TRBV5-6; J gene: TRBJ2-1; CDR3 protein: CASSLPYYNEQFF; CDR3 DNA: TGTGCCAGCAGCTTGCCGTACTACAATGAGCAGTTCTTC
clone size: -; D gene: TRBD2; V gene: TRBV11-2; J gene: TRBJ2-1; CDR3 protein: CASSLDAGGRYNEQFF; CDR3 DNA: TGTGCCAGCAGCTTAGATGCGGGGGGCCGCTACAATGAGCAGTTCTTC
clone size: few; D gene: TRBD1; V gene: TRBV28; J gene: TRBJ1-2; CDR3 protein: CASSSTRQGVYGYTF; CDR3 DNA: TGTGCCAGCAGTTCCACCAGACAGGGGGTCTATGGCTACACCTTC
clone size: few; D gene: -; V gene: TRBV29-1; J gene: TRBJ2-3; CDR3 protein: CSVGKRADTQYF; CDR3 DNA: TGCAGCGTTGGCAAGAGGGCAGATACGCAGTATTTT